This TCR beta chain was sequenced during a study of blood T cell repertoires in COVID-19 (dated by TCRdb to about 2020). With regard to the full study: Samples covering the acute and convalescent phases of COVID-19 were provided by collaborators in the United States, Italy and Spain. The material from the prospective study consisted of cDNA or gDNA derived from T cells, B-cell-depleted T cells, or PBMCs. The dataset comprised deeply sampled blood TCRbeta repertoires from subjects exposed to, actively infected with, or recovered from COVID-19. The repertoires were made available in a free public database intended to serve as a resource for research on the immune response to SARS-CoV-2. The samples were drawn from two sources: the first 160 participants of the ongoing ImmuneRACE study, and 1,200 or so subjects contributed by 6 global collaborators. A de-identified subject ID, COVID-19 status, age in years and sex were almost always included in the sample metadata. Where available, HLA class I and class II types were obtained from metadata supplied by the sample provider rather than from assay-based typing. Overall study outcomes, separate from this receptor: The quantity of clinical and demographic metadata differed by source and by participant and was supplied without curation.

Samples from volunteer blood donors who had recovered from COVID-19 were contributed by a second Seattle source. Each collaborating institution followed its own protocols to collect whole blood in K2EDTA tubes. For TCRbeta analysis, collaborators shipped samples as frozen whole blood, isolated PBMCs, or DNA extracted from either of those sample types. CDR1 and CDR2, looked up from the germline V gene (reference sequence), are MNHEY and SMNVEV. V loses 6 bases at its end and J loses 1 base; junction bases beyond the gene matches: 10. From its cysteine to its phenylalanine, the CDR3 spans 17 amino acids. CDR3 DNA is the only sequence kept; it has 51 bases, read in frame from the first base. TCRbeta CDR3 regions were amplified from genomic DNA using the immunoSEQ Assay, a bias-controlled multiplex PCR. The study's own analysis went as follows. Nucleated cell counts per sample were estimated from amplification of reference gene primers within the assay. To quantify the absolute abundance of each unique TCRbeta CDR3 rearrangement, sequence reads were collapsed and filtered. Productive Simpson clonality was computed per sample as the square root of Simpson's diversity index over productive rearrangements. TCRdb mirrors the immuneACCESS table, restricted to in-frame sequences. Some clones are absent from its copies; in checked studies, under half trace to an unresolved V gene, and the reason for the others is unknown. That table is the source of V, J and clone size, and D and trimming were worked out from the DNA. Within this sample are roughly 170,000 clones, with approximately 90% of them counted one time only. The ten largest clones capture approximately 0.93% of the sample.

With regard to this clone: Its recognized antigen is unknown. Base quality data are lacking; no much larger clone is found one base away.

This chain is built from TRBV27 and TRBJ2-3; the junction holds 10 bases that match TRBD2. The sequencing input was peripheral blood. The receptor's source is a woman under 30 who had recovered from COVID-19. The nucleotide sequence is given as TGTGCCAGCAGAGAATACATAGGGACTAGCGGCACAGATACGCAGTATTTT. This encodes CASREYIGTSGTDTQYF.